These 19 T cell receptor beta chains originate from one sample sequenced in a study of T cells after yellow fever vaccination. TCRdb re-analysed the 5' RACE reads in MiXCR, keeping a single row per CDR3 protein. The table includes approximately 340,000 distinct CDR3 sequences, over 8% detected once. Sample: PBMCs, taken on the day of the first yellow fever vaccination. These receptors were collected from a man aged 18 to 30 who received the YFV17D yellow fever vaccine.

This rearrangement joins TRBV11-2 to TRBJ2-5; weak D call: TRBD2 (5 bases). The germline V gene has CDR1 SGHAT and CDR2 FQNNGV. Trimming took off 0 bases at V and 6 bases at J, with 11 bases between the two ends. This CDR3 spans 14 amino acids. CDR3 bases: TGTGCCAGCAGCTTAGATTCAGCTAGCCAGACCCAGTACTTC. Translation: CASSLDSASQTQYF.

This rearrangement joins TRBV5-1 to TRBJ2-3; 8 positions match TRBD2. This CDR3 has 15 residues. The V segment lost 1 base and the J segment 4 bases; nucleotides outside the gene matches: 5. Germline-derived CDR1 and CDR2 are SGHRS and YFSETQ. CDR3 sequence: CASSLRRGGPDTQYF. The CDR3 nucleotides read TGCGCCAGCAGCTTGCGCCGGGGGGGACCAGATACGCAGTATTTT.

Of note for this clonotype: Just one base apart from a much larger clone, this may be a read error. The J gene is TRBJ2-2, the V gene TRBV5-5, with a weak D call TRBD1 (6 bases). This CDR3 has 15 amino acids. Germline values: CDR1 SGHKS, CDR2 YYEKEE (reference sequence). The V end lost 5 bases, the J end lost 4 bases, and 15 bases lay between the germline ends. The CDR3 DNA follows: TGTGCCAGCAGTAAGACAAGGGGGATCACCGGGGAGCTGTTTTTT. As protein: CASSKTRGITGELFF.

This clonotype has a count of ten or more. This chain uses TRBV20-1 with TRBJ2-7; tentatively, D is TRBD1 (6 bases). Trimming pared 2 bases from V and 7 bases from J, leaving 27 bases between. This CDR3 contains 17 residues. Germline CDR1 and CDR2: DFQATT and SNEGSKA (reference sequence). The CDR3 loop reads CSARTIGGRRRLGEQYF. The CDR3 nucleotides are TGCAGTGCTAGAACCATTGGGGGCAGGAGACGGCTAGGGGAGCAGTACTTC.

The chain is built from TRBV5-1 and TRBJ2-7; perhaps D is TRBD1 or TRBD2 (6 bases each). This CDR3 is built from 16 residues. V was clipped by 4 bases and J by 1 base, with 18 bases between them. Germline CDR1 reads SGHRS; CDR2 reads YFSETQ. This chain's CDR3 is CASSRDSLGGSYEQYF. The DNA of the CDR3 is TGCGCCAGCAGCAGGGACTCCTTAGGGGGGTCCTACGAGCAGTACTTC.

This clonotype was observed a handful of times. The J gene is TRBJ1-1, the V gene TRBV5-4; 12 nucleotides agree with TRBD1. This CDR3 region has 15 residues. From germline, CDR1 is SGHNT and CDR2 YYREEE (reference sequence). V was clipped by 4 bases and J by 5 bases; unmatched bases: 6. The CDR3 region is CASSARDRGRTEAFF. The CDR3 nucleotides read TGTGCCAGCAGCGCTCGGGACAGGGGGCGGACTGAAGCTTTCTTT. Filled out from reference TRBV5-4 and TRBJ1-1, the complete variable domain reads ETGVTQSPTHLIKTRGQQVTLRCSSQSGHNTVSWYQQALGQGPQFIFQYYREEENGRGNFPPRFSGLQFPNYSSELNVNALELDDSALYLCASSARDRGRTEAFFGQGTRLTVV.

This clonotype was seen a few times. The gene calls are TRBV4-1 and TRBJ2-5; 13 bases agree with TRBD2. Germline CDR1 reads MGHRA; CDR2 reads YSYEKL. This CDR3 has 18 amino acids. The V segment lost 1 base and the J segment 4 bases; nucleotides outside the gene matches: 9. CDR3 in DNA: TGCGCCAGCAGCCAAGGGACTAGCGGGGGAGGCGTTCTAGAGACCCAGTACTTC. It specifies CASSQGTSGGGVLETQYF.

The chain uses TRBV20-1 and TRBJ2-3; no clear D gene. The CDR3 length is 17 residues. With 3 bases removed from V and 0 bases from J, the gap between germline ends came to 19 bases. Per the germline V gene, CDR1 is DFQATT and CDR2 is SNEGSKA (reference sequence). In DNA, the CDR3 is TGCAGTGCTAGGGAAAGGTCGACGGCTCCTAGCACAGATACGCAGTATTTT. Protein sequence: CSARERSTAPSTDTQYF.

The CDR3 nucleotides read TGTGCCAGCAGGCACCACTCAGATACGCAGTATTTT. It specifies CASRHHSDTQYF. V gene TRBV6-5 combines with J gene TRBJ2-3; no definite D call. This CDR3 comprises 12 residues. Trimming left V 6 bases short and J 4 bases short, with 8 bases between. Germline CDR1 MNHEY, CDR2 SVGAGI.

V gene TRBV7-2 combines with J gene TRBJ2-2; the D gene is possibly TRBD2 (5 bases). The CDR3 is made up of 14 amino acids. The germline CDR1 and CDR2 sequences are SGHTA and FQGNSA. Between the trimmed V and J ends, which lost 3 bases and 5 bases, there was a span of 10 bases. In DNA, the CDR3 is TGTGCCAGCAGCTTGGCGAGGAGGACCGGGGAGCTGTTTTTT. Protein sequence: CASSLARRTGELFF.

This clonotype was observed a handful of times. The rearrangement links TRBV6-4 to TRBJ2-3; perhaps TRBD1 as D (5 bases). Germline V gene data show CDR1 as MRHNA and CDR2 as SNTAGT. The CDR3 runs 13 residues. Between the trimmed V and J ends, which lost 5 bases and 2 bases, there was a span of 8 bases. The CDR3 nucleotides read TGTGCCAGCAGTTACAGGTTCACAGATACGCAGTATTTT. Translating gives CASSYRFTDTQYF.

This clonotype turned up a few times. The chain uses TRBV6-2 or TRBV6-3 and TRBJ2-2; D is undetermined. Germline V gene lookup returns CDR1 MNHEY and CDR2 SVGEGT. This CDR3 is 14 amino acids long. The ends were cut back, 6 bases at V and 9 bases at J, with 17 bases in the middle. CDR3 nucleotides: TGTGCCAGCAGCTCCCGGGCGGCAACCTGGGAGCTGTTTTTT. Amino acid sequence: CASSSRAATWELFF.

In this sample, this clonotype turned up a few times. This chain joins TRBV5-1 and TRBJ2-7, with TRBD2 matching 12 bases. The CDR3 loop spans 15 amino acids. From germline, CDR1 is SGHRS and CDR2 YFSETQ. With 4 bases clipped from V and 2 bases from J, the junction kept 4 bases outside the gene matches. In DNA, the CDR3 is TGCGCCAGCAGCCCGAGGACTAGCGGGGCCTACGAGCAGTACTTC. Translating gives CASSPRTSGAYEQYF.

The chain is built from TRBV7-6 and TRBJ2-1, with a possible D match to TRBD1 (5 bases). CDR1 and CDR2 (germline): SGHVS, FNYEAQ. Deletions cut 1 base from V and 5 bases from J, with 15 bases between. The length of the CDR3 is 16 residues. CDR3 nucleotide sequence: TGTGCCAGCAGCTTAGGCGTAGGGGTGCTTAACAATGAGCAGTTCTTC. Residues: CASSLGVGVLNNEQFF.

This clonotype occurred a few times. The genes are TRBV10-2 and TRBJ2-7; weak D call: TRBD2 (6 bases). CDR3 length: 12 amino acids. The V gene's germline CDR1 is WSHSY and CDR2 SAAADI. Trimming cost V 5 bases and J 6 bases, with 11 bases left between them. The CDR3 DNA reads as TGCGCCAGCAGTCGGGGGTGGGTCGAGCAGTACGTC. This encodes CASSRGWVEQYV.

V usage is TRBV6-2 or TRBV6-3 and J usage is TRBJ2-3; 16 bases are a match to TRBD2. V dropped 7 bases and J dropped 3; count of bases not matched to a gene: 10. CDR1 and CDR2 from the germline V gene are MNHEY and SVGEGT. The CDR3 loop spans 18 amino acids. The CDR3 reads CASTTGTSGGAFTDTQYF. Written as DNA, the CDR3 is TGTGCCAGCACCACCGGGACTAGCGGGGGGGCGTTTACAGATACGCAGTATTTT.

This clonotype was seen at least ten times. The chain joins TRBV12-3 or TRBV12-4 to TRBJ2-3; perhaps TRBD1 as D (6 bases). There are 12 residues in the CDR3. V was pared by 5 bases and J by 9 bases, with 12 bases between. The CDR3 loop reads CASSDQGWTQYF. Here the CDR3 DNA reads TGTGCCAGCAGTGACCAGGGGTGGACGCAGTATTTT.

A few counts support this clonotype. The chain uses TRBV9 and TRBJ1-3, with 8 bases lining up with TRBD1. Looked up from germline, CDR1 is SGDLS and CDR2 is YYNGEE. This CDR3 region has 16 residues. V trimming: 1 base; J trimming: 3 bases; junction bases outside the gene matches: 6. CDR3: CASSVQGASGGNTIYF. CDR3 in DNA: TGTGCCAGCAGCGTACAGGGGGCATCGGGTGGAAACACCATATATTTT.

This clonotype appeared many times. The CDR3 region has the DNA TGTGCCAGCAGTCCTGGACAGGCGACTGAAGCTTTCTTT. This encodes CASSPGQATEAFF. The rearrangement joins TRBV6-1 to TRBJ1-1, with TRBD1 matching over 7 bases. The CDR3 contains 13 residues. In germline, CDR1 is MNHNS, CDR2 SASEGT. The junction had 5 bases not matched to a gene; V was cut back by 5 bases and J by 5 bases.